This passage covers 6 T cell receptor beta chains from one sample sequenced in a study of blood T cell repertoires in COVID-19. The repertoire was sequenced with immunoSEQ multiplex PCR; TCRdb's copy has only in-frame clones and lacks some. The table lists hundreds of thousands of clones, 75% to 90% of them singletons, with roughly 2.5% in the top ten. Sequencing used PBMCs or T cells enriched from blood (not recorded which). The receptors were gathered from a woman younger than 30 who had recovered from COVID-19.

The J gene is TRBJ1-2, the V gene TRBV15; TRBD1 is a possible D gene (6 bases). Germline V gene sequence: CDR1 LNHNV, CDR2 YYDKDF (reference sequence). CDR3 size: 15 residues. Trimming cost V 3 bases and J 6 bases, with 17 bases left between them. CDR3 residues: CATSRGFTGSDGYTF. In DNA form, the CDR3 reads TGTGCCACCAGCAGGGGGTTCACAGGGTCTGATGGCTACACCTTC.

This chain joins TRBV4-1 and TRBJ2-7; D is unclear. The CDR3 contains 13 residues. With 0 bases removed from V and 4 bases from J, the gap between germline ends came to 7 bases. Looked up from germline, CDR1 is MGHRA and CDR2 is YSYEKL. CDR3 coding DNA: TGCGCCAGCAGCCAAGAATTAATTTACGAGCAGTACTTC. It codes for CASSQELIYEQYF.

This chain links TRBV9 with TRBJ2-1, with 12 bases matching TRBD2. The CDR3 spans 14 residues. Losses at the gene ends were 4 bases for V and 10 bases for J; bases not matched to a gene: 6. Germline CDR1 reads SGDLS; CDR2 reads YYNGEE. Here the CDR3 reads CASSSWTSGVEQFF. The CDR3 DNA follows: TGTGCCAGCAGCTCGTGGACTAGCGGGGTCGAGCAGTTCTTC.

This chain uses TRBV28 with TRBJ1-6; 8 bases match TRBD1. V gave up 7 bases and J gave up 7 bases; unmatched junction bases: 15. The germline V gene has CDR1 MDHEN and CDR2 SYDVKM. The CDR3 totals 17 residues. The CDR3 loop reads CASTEGQGASWNSPLHF. DNA for the CDR3: TGTGCCAGCACGGAAGGGCAGGGGGCTTCTTGGAATTCACCCCTCCACTTT.

The CDR3 loop reads CASSFYREREKLFF. CDR3 DNA: TGTGCCAGCAGTTTTTACAGGGAGCGTGAAAAACTGTTTTTT. The V gene is TRBV28, the J gene TRBJ1-4, with D perhaps TRBD1 (6 bases). The length of the CDR3 is 14 residues. Germline V gene lookup returns CDR1 MDHEN and CDR2 SYDVKM. Deletions cut 3 bases from V and 7 bases from J, with 12 bases between. Looking up the rest from reference TRBV28 and TRBJ1-4 gives the full variable domain: DVKVTQSSRYLVKRTGEKVFLECVQDMDHENMFWYRQDPGLGLRLIYFSYDVKMKEKGDIPEGYSVSREKKERFSLILESASTNQTSMYLCASSFYREREKLFFGSGTQLSVL.

This sequence joins TRBV2 and TRBJ2-4; the D gene is possibly TRBD2 (6 bases). Germline V gene sequence: CDR1 SNHLY, CDR2 FYNNEI. Trimming cost V 5 bases and J 4 bases, with 6 bases left between them. This CDR3 region has 12 residues. The CDR3 DNA reads TGTGCCAGCAGTCGGGGGAAAAACATTCAGTACTTC. It is translated as CASSRGKNIQYF.